Shown below are 8 T cell receptor beta chains from a single sample sequenced in a study of follicular helper T cells after annual influenza vaccination. Measured with immunoSEQ multiplex PCR; TCRdb has only the in-frame clones, and not every one. The data show some 1,300 clones, 68% seen once. Time point indicated: 2014-2015 season, 7 days after vaccination. The material was CXCR5+ CD38+ circulating T follicular helper cells from blood, obtained 7 days after influenza vaccination. Regarding subset: circulating Tfh, non-naive CD4+CXCR5+PD-1+ (ICOS+CD38+ or ICOS-CD38-). Source of these receptors: an adult who received the influenza vaccine.

CDR3 DNA: TGTGCCAGCAGTTACCCGGGAGCGGAAATAAATGAGCAGTTCTTC. It encodes CASSYPGAEINEQFF. The chain uses TRBV27 and TRBJ2-1; D may be TRBD2 (6 bases). V lost 4 bases, J lost 7 bases, and 17 bases lay in between. Looked up from germline, CDR1 is MNHEY and CDR2 is SMNVEV (reference sequence). The CDR3 has 15 amino acids.

This chain joins TRBV27 and TRBJ2-2, with D tentatively TRBD2 (6 bases). The germline gives CDR1 MNHEY, CDR2 SMNVEV (reference sequence). V lost 6 bases and J 6 bases, leaving 8 bases between the germline ends. The CDR3 is made up of 12 amino acids. CDR3 in DNA: TGTGCCAGCAGGAGGGAGGCCGGGGAGCTGTTTTTT. Translating it yields CASRREAGELFF.

The chain uses TRBV18 and TRBJ1-2; possible D gene TRBD1, 5 bases. Per the germline V gene, CDR1 is KGHSH and CDR2 is LQKENI. The V and J ends lost 6 bases and 2 bases respectively, with 16 bases between them. CDR3 length: 15 amino acids. CDR3 bases: TGTGCCAGCTCCCCGGGTCAGGGAGGAAACTATGGCTACACCTTC. It encodes CASSPGQGGNYGYTF.

The rearrangement uses TRBV7-2 and TRBJ1-2; D unclear. From germline, CDR1 is SGHTA and CDR2 FQGNSA. Trimming shortened V by 2 bases and J by 2 bases, and 9 bases separated the two germline ends. The CDR3 runs 14 residues. The CDR3 loop reads CASSLMGTNYGYTF. The DNA for the CDR3 is TGTGCCAGCAGCTTAATGGGAACAAACTATGGCTACACCTTC.

The V and J genes are TRBV7-2 and TRBJ1-2; no firm D call. The V gene lost 1 base and the J gene lost 4 bases, with 7 bases spanning the gap. The CDR3 length is 13 residues. Germline loops: CDR1 SGHTA, CDR2 FQGNSA. CDR3 loop: CASSLGQSYGYTF. In DNA, the CDR3 is TGTGCCAGCAGCTTAGGTCAGAGCTATGGCTACACCTTC.

In regard to this clone: The sample carries other DNA sequences with the same CDR3. The chain carries TRBV12-5 and TRBJ2-1; maybe TRBD2 (5 bases). Trimming pared 5 bases from V and 4 bases from J, leaving 9 bases between. This CDR3 comprises 13 residues. Looked up from germline, CDR1 is LGHNT and CDR2 is FRNRAP. The CDR3 DNA is TGTGCTAGTGGTCTTAGCGAGTACAATGAGCAGTTCTTC. Encoded protein: CASGLSEYNEQFF.

The chain has TRBV5-1 and TRBJ1-3, with D maybe TRBD1 (6 bases). Germline CDR1 is SGHRS and CDR2 is YFSETQ. V was pared by 4 bases and J by 1 base, with 9 bases between. This CDR3 has 14 residues. This chain's CDR3 is CASSAGQSGNTIYF. The CDR3 region has the DNA TGCGCCAGCAGCGCTGGACAGTCTGGAAACACCATATATTTT.

The rearrangement uses TRBV10-3 and TRBJ1-1; D unclear. Germline loops: CDR1 ENHRY, CDR2 SYGVKD. The CDR3 is 15 residues long. The ends were cut back, 6 bases at V and 4 bases at J, with 18 bases in the middle. CDR3 bases: TGTGCCATCAGCGCGCCCGGGTCGGTGGGCACTGAAGCTTTCTTT. This encodes CAISAPGSVGTEAFF.